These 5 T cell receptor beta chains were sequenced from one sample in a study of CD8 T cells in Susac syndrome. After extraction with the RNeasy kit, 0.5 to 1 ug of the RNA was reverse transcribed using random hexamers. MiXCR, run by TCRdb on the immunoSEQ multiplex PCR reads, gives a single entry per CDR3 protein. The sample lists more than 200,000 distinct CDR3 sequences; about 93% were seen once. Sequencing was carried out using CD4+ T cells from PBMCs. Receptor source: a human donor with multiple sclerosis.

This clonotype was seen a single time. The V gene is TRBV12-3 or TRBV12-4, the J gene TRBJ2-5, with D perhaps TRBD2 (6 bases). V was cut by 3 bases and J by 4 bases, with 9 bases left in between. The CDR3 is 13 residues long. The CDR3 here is CASSFGSRETQYF. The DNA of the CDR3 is TGTGCCAGCAGTTTCGGGAGTAGAGAGACCCAGTACTTC.

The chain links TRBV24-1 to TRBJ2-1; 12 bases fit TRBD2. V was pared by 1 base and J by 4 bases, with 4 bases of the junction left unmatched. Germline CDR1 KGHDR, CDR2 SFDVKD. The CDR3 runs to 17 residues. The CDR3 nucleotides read TGTGCCACCAGTGATTTTCCTAGCGGGAGGGGGTACAATGAGCAGTTCTTC. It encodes CATSDFPSGRGYNEQFF.

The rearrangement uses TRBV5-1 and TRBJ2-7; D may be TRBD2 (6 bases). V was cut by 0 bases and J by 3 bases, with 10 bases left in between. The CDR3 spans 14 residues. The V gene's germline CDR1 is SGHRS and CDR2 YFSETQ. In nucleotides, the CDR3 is TGCGCCAGCAGCTTGGCCCCGGGGGTCTACGAGCAGTACGTC. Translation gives CASSLAPGVYEQYV.

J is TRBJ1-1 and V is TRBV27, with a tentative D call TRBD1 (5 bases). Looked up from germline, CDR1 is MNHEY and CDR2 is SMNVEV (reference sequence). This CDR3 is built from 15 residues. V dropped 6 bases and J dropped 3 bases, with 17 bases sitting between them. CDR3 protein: CASRSSQGRYTEAFF. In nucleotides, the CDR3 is TGTGCCAGCAGATCGTCCCAGGGCAGGTACACTGAAGCTTTCTTT.

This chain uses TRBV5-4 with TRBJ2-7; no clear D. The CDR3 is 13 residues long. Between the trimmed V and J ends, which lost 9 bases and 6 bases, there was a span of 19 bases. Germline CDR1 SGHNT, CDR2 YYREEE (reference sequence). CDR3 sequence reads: CAKPPALYSEQYV. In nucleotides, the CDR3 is TGTGCCAAGCCCCCCGCGCTATATAGCGAGCAGTACGTC.